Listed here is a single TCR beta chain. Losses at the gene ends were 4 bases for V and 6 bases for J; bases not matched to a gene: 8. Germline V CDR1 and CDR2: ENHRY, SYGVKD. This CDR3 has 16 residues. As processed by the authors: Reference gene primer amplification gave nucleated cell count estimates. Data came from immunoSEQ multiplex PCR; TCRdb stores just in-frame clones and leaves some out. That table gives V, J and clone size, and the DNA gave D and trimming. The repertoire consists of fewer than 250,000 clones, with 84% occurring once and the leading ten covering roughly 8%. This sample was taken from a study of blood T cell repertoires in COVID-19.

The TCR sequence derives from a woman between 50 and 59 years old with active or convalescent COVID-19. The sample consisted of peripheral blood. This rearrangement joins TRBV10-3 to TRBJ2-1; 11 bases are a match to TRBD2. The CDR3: CAISGPTSGTSNEQFF. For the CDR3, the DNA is TGTGCCATCAGTGGCCCGACTAGCGGGACCTCCAATGAGCAGTTCTTC.